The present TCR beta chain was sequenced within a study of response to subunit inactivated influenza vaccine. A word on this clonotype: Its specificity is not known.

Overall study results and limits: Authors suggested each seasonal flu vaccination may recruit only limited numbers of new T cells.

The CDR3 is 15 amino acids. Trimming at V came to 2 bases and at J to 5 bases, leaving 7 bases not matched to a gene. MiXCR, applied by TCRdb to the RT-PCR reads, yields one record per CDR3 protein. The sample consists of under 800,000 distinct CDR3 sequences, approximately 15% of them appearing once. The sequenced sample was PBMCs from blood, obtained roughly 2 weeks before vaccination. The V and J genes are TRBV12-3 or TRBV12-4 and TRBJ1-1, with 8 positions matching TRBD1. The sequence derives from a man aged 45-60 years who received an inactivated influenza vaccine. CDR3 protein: CASSLSRGRVTEAFF. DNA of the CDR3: TGTGCCAGCAGTTTATCCAGGGGGCGGGTGACTGAAGCTTTCTTT.